This is a list of T cell receptor beta chains from one sample in a study of cytomegalovirus exposure and HLA in healthy donors. The protocol was immunoSEQ multiplex PCR, while the TCRdb copy is restricted to in-frame clones and leaves out a portion. The table lists 71,000 or so clones, approximately 95% of them singletons. The sequenced sample was PBMCs. The receptors derive from a woman aged 18-35 years in good health and CMV-seronegative. Each CDR3 is given with its conserved first and last residue. A D gene is named only where the DNA matches it firmly. Not every row has a clone size; where given, it reads once, few, many or a size class.

clone size	D gene	V gene	CDR3 length	J gene	CDR3 protein	CDR3 DNA
few	-	TRBV4-2	14	TRBJ2-7	CASSQELAVQEQYF	TGTGCCAGCAGCCAAGAATTGGCAGTGCAAGAGCAGTACTTC
-	-	TRBV10-3	13	TRBJ1-1	CAIRGNQGIEAFF	TGTGCCATCAGGGGGAACCAGGGGATAGAAGCTTTCTTT
-	TRBD2	TRBV27	18	TRBJ2-2	CASSFETSGGLSPGELFF	TGTGCCAGCAGTTTCGAGACTAGCGGGGGTCTTTCCCCCGGGGAGCTGTTTTTT
-	-	TRBV5-1	13	TRBJ2-1	CASSSVSYNEQFF	TGCGCCAGCAGCTCTGTATCCTACAATGAGCAGTTCTTC
few	TRBD2	TRBV15	14	TRBJ2-1	CATSREREGNEQFF	TGTGCCACCAGCAGAGAGCGGGAGGGCAATGAGCAGTTCTTC
-	TRBD1	TRBV7-6	16	TRBJ2-2	CASSLNDRANTGELFF	TGTGCCAGCAGCTTAAACGACAGGGCGAACACCGGGGAGCTGTTTTTT
-	TRBD1	TRBV7-9	14	TRBJ2-5	CASSQGQGRETQYF	TGTGCCAGCAGCCAGGGACAGGGGAGAGAGACCCAGTACTTC
-	-	TRBV5-1	14	TRBJ1-1	CASSLYGAGTEAFF	TGCGCCAGCAGCTTGTATGGGGCTGGGACTGAAGCTTTCTTT
-	-	TRBV4-2	14	TRBJ2-3	CASSQQRITDTQYF	TGTGCCAGCAGCCAACAGCGGATCACAGATACGCAGTATTTT
-	-	TRBV6-6	15	TRBJ2-1	CASTLTRSSYNEQFF	TGTGCCAGCACCTTAACTAGAAGCTCCTACAATGAGCAGTTCTTC
-	-	TRBV29-1	12	TRBJ1-5	CSVGNANQPQHF	TGCAGCGTTGGTAATGCGAATCAGCCCCAGCATTTT
-	TRBD1	TRBV7-2	15	TRBJ2-3	CASSRDRGQADTQYF	TGTGCCAGCAGCCGAGACAGGGGGCAAGCGGATACGCAGTATTTT
-	-	TRBV30	12	TRBJ1-4	CAWSVDSLKLFF	TGTGCCTGGAGTGTGGACAGCCTTAAACTGTTTTTT
-	TRBD2	TRBV4-2	18	TRBJ2-2	CASSTQPSGRARTGELFF	TGTGCCAGCAGCACCCAACCTAGCGGGAGGGCCCGGACCGGGGAGCTGTTTTTT
-	-	TRBV7-9	14	TRBJ2-7	CASSPSRGNYEQYF	TGTGCCAGCAGCCCTAGCCGGGGGAACTACGAGCAGTACTTC
-	-	TRBV5-6	14	TRBJ2-7	CASSFQGTTYEQYF	TGTGCCAGCAGCTTCCAGGGGACAACCTACGAGCAGTACTTC
-	-	TRBV11-2	14	TRBJ2-1	CASSPITGRAQQFF	TGTGCCAGCAGCCCGATAACAGGGAGGGCCCAGCAGTTCTTC
-	TRBD1	TRBV6-1	15	TRBJ2-2	CASSGATGGTGELFF	TGTGCCAGCAGTGGGGCAACAGGGGGCACCGGGGAGCTGTTTTTT
-	TRBD2	TRBV7-2	19	TRBJ2-5	CASSSPTPLAGGPLETQYF	TGTGCCAGCAGCTCCCCAACCCCCCTAGCGGGGGGGCCATTGGAGACCCAGTACTTC
-	TRBD2	TRBV2	16	TRBJ2-7	CASSGPGLARSYEQYF	TGTGCCAGCAGTGGACCGGGACTAGCTCGCTCCTACGAGCAGTACTTC